This note documents a single T cell receptor (beta chain) sequence. Original processing notes: Quantification of nucleated cells was approximated via reference gene primer amplification. Using immunoSEQ multiplex PCR, the repertoire was profiled, and TCRdb retains in-frame clones only, with some absent. V and J calls and clone size are copied from that table; D and trimming were computed from the DNA. The sample has about 200,000 clones, roughly 80% seen once. The data are from a study of blood T cell repertoires in COVID-19. Across the study: The United States, Italy and Spain were the sources of the acute and convalescent COVID-19 samples. PBMCs, B-cell-depleted T cells, or T cells provided the cDNA or gDNA that made up the material.

V lost 4 bases to trimming and J lost 10 bases, with 14 bases between them. The germline V gene has CDR1 GTSNPN and CDR2 SVGIG (reference sequence). This CDR3 has 13 amino acids. Sequencing used peripheral blood. J is TRBJ1-6 and V is TRBV30, with unresolved D. The clonotype comes from a human donor in a cohort sampled during active COVID-19. CDR3 DNA: TGTGCCTGGACATACAGTACGAAGTCACCCCTCCACTTT. Amino acids: CAWTYSTKSPLHF. Supplemented by reference TRBV30 and TRBJ1-6, the full variable domain reads SQTIHQWPATLVQPVGSPLSLECTVEGTSNPNLYWYRQAAGRGLQLLFYSVGIGQISSEVPQNLSASRPQDRQFILSSKKLLLSDSGFYLCAWTYSTKSPLHFGNGTRLTVT.